The 28 T cell receptor beta chains below were found in one sample sequenced in a study of technical replicates of blood from a few donors. Profiling relied on immunoSEQ multiplex PCR, and the TCRdb table lists in-frame clones only, not all of them. The profile shows about 81,000 clones, approximately 78% of them singletons. The specimen sequenced was PBMCs. These receptors all come from a human donor in good health. Some clones in this sample may be carry-over from other donors' samples.

Of note for this clone: Other DNA sequences in the same sample also yield this CDR3. This rearrangement joins TRBV30 to TRBJ2-5, with TRBD2 as a possible D gene (6 bases). Germline V gene sequence: CDR1 GTSNPN, CDR2 SVGIG (reference sequence). The CDR3 runs 14 residues. The V end was cut by 0 bases, the J end by 1 base, with 9 bases between. CDR3: CAWSVRSGQETQYF. The CDR3 coding sequence is TGTGCCTGGAGTGTACGTAGCGGCCAAGAGACCCAGTACTTC.

The chain combines TRBV7-2 with TRBJ2-4, with 7 positions matching TRBD2. J gave up 3 bases and V 5 bases, and 16 bases lay outside the gene matches. There are 18 residues in the CDR3. The germline CDR1 and CDR2 sequences are SGHTA and FQGNSA. Written as DNA, the CDR3 is TGTGCCAGCAGCCTTACGGGTGGACCACCGGGGGGCAAAAACATTCAGTACTTC. Its translation: CASSLTGGPPGGKNIQYF. The full variable domain, with the rest looked up from reference TRBV7-2 and TRBJ2-4, is GAGVSQSPSNKVTEKGKDVELRCDPISGHTALYWYRQSLGQGLEFLIYFQGNSAPDKSGLPSDRFSAERTGGSVSTLTIQRTQQEDSAVYLCASSLTGGPPGGKNIQYFGAGTRLSVL.

The rearrangement joins TRBV9 to TRBJ2-1; TRBD1 might be the D (7 bases). This CDR3 contains 17 residues. Trimming removed 0 bases from V and 0 bases from J, with 13 bases in between. The germline gives CDR1 SGDLS, CDR2 YYNGEE. Here the CDR3 reads CASSVDRGLSSYNEQFF. The CDR3 region has the DNA TGTGCCAGCAGCGTAGACAGGGGACTCAGCTCCTACAATGAGCAGTTCTTC. Filled out from reference TRBV9 and TRBJ2-1, the complete variable domain reads DSGVTQTPKHLITATGQRVTLRCSPRSGDLSVYWYQQSLDQGLQFLIQYYNGEERAKGNILERFSAQQFPDLHSELNLSSLELGDSALYFCASSVDRGLSSYNEQFFGPGTRLTVL.

The chain recombines TRBV30 with TRBJ1-4, with 7 bases identical to TRBD1. Germline CDR1 is GTSNPN and CDR2 is SVGIG (reference sequence). The CDR3 has 12 amino acids. The trim removed 1 base at V and 11 bases at J, leaving 4 bases unmatched. Here the CDR3 reads CAWSDSTGKLFF. CDR3 bases: TGTGCCTGGAGTGATTCGACAGGGAAACTGTTTTTT.

The sample holds many counts of this clone. The chain joins TRBV6-4 to TRBJ2-3, with 9 nucleotides matching TRBD2. The V segment lost 3 bases and the J segment 2 bases; nucleotides outside the gene matches: 6. Per the germline V gene, CDR1 is MRHNA and CDR2 is SNTAGT. The CDR3 spans 16 residues. The CDR3 sequence is CASSETGGGATDTQYF. CDR3 bases: TGTGCCAGCAGTGAGACGGGCGGGGGGGCCACAGATACGCAGTATTTT.

The chain has TRBV4-1 and TRBJ2-7; D is unclear. The germline V gene encodes CDR1 MGHRA and CDR2 YSYEKL. The V end was cut by 1 base, the J end by 1 base, with 8 bases between. CDR3 size: 14 residues. The CDR3: CASSQVPSSYEQYF. CDR3 nucleotides: TGCGCCAGCAGCCAAGTCCCCAGTTCCTACGAGCAGTACTTC.

The chain links TRBV11-2 to TRBJ1-5; 8 bases agree with TRBD1. The CDR3 loop spans 16 amino acids. Germline V lookup: CDR1 SGHAT, CDR2 FQNNGV. The junction had 8 bases not matched to a gene; V was cut back by 5 bases and J by 2 bases. The CDR3 DNA sequence: TGTGCCAGCAGCGCCCGACAGGGGAGTGGCAATCAGCCCCAGCATTTT. Its protein is CASSARQGSGNQPQHF.

This clone came up a few times. The chain links TRBV7-6 to TRBJ2-7, with D maybe TRBD1 (5 bases). This CDR3 is 12 amino acids long. The germline gives CDR1 SGHVS, CDR2 FNYEAQ. Trimming removed 0 bases at V and 8 bases at J, with 8 bases between. CDR3: CASSLAGQKQYF. In DNA form, the CDR3 reads TGTGCCAGCAGCTTAGCGGGGCAGAAGCAGTACTTC.

This chain uses TRBV7-6 with TRBJ2-7; D might be TRBD2 (6 bases). CDR3 length: 14 amino acids. The V gene's germline CDR1 is SGHVS and CDR2 FNYEAQ. The V end was cut by 2 bases, the J end by 0 bases, with 8 bases between. The CDR3 protein is CASSLTGGSYEQYF. In nucleotides, the CDR3 is TGTGCCAGCAGCTTAACCGGGGGCTCCTACGAGCAGTACTTC.

This chain links TRBV25-1 with TRBJ2-3; D gene uncertain. Per germline, CDR1 MGHDK and CDR2 SYGVNS. This CDR3 is 14 amino acids long. V was cut by 2 bases and J by 6 bases, with 12 bases left in between. This CDR3 reads CASSEQEVMDTQYF. In nucleotides, the CDR3 is TGTGCCAGCAGTGAACAGGAAGTTATGGATACGCAGTATTTT.

This chain uses TRBV29-1 with TRBJ2-1, with D maybe TRBD2 (5 bases). The length of the CDR3 is 15 residues. Germline-derived CDR1 and CDR2 are SQVTM and ANQGSEA. The ends were cut back, 3 bases at V and 0 bases at J, with 12 bases in the middle. The CDR3 coding sequence is TGCAGCGTTGATTCCGGGGAGAGCTCCTACAATGAGCAGTTCTTC. Amino acid sequence: CSVDSGESSYNEQFF.

The rearrangement uses TRBV5-1 and TRBJ2-6; 10 bases match TRBD1. With V trimmed by 4 bases and J by 2 bases, 0 bases remained unmatched. The CDR3 has 15 residues. Germline loops: CDR1 SGHRS, CDR2 YFSETQ. The CDR3 DNA follows: TGCGCCAGCAGCGGGACAGGGGCTGGGGCCAACGTCCTGACTTTC. Its translation: CASSGTGAGANVLTF.

The V call is TRBV9, the J call TRBJ2-7; D perhaps matches TRBD1 (6 bases). Per the germline V gene, CDR1 is SGDLS and CDR2 is YYNGEE. There are 15 residues in the CDR3. The V and J ends lost 3 bases and 3 bases respectively, with 16 bases between them. In DNA, the CDR3 is TGTGCCAGCAGCGAGGGGGAGTTGGAGTACTACGAGCAGTACTTC. Its protein product is CASSEGELEYYEQYF.

V and J are TRBV7-2 and TRBJ1-2; the match to TRBD1 covers 11 bases. This CDR3 spans 15 amino acids. V gave up 7 bases and J gave up 4 bases; unmatched junction bases: 8. The germline CDR1 and CDR2 sequences are SGHTA and FQGNSA. The CDR3 sequence is CASTLEGTGGYGYTF. The CDR3 coding sequence is TGTGCCAGCACCCTAGAGGGGACAGGGGGCTATGGCTACACCTTC.

V and J are TRBV9 and TRBJ1-1; D call uncertain. Trimming left V 3 bases short and J 0 bases short, with 12 bases between. Germline CDR1 and CDR2: SGDLS and YYNGEE. CDR3 length equals 15 residues. CDR3 in DNA: TGTGCCAGCAGCGCAGCGGGCAGCCTGAACACTGAAGCTTTCTTT. This sequence encodes CASSAAGSLNTEAFF.

The chain employs TRBV20-1 and TRBJ2-7, with D tentatively TRBD2 (6 bases). Trimming pared 5 bases from V and 7 bases from J, leaving 12 bases between. Looked up from germline, CDR1 is DFQATT and CDR2 is SNEGSKA (reference sequence). The CDR3 has 11 amino acids. The CDR3 nucleotides are TGCAGTGCTCCCCGGGGGATTGAGCAGTACTTC. Protein: CSAPRGIEQYF.

The gene calls are TRBV7-2 and TRBJ2-5, with TRBD2 matching 7 bases. The CDR3 is 15 amino acids. The germline V gene encodes CDR1 SGHTA and CDR2 FQGNSA. V shed 1 base and J 4 bases; nucleotides not matched to a gene: 6. CDR3 region: CASSLVLGGRETQYF. Here the CDR3 DNA reads TGTGCCAGCAGCTTAGTTTTGGGCGGGAGAGAGACCCAGTACTTC.

This clone was counted between two and nine times. The genes are TRBV30 and TRBJ1-1; maybe TRBD1 (5 bases). V lost 0 bases and J lost 1, with 6 bases in between. Per germline, CDR1 GTSNPN and CDR2 SVGIG (reference sequence). The CDR3 consists of 13 residues. The CDR3 DNA reads TGTGCCTGGAGTGTAAGGGGGAACACTGAAGCTTTCTTT. Encoded protein: CAWSVRGNTEAFF.

The rearrangement uses TRBV7-6 and TRBJ2-7; TRBD1 matches at 8 bases. V lost 1 base to trimming and J lost 5 bases; unmatched junction nucleotides: 13. The CDR3 spans 17 residues. Germline V gene data show CDR1 as SGHVS and CDR2 as FNYEAQ. This CDR3 reads CASSLGFATGEAHEQYF. The DNA of the CDR3 is TGTGCCAGCAGCTTAGGCTTTGCGACAGGGGAGGCTCACGAGCAGTACTTC.

This clone is labeled medium-sized. Different DNA sequences within this sample yield the same CDR3. The chain links TRBV5-1 to TRBJ2-1, with 8 bases lining up with TRBD2. The germline CDR1 and CDR2 sequences are SGHRS and YFSETQ. The CDR3 runs to 14 residues. The V and J ends lost 2 bases and 2 bases, in that order; junction bases with no gene match: 0. CDR3 nucleotides: TGCGCCAGCAGCTTTAGCGGGGCCTACAATGAGCAGTTCTTC. Encoded protein: CASSFSGAYNEQFF.

This chain links TRBV21-1 with TRBJ2-1; TRBD2 is taken as the D call from the table, unchecked against the DNA. TRBV21-1 is a documented pseudogene. The CDR3 has 17 residues. The CDR3 DNA reads TGTGCCAGCAGCAAAGAGGGACTAGCGGGAGGGCCGGAGGAGCAGTTCTTC. Its protein is CASSKEGLAGGPEEQFF.

This chain joins TRBV18 and TRBJ1-1; D may be TRBD1 (5 bases). In germline, CDR1 is KGHSH, CDR2 LQKENI. The CDR3 is 15 amino acids. Trimming pared 1 base from V and 1 base from J, leaving 10 bases between. In nucleotides, the CDR3 is TGTGCCAGCTCACCACGGACAAGCAAGAACACTGAAGCTTTCTTT. This sequence encodes CASSPRTSKNTEAFF. The variable domain in full, completed from reference TRBV18 and TRBJ1-1, reads NAGVMQNPRHLVRRRGQEARLRCSPMKGHSHVYWYRQLPEEGLKFMVYLQKENIIDESGMPKERFSAEFPKEGPSILRIQQVVRGDSAAYFCASSPRTSKNTEAFFGQGTRLTVV.

This rearrangement joins TRBV2 to TRBJ2-5, with D perhaps matching TRBD1 (5 bases). CDR3 length equals 14 residues. The germline V gene has CDR1 SNHLY and CDR2 FYNNEI. V was shortened by 6 bases and J by 3 bases, with 14 bases between the two germline ends. DNA for the CDR3: TGTGCCAGCAGAACTGGGGCCAGGGAAGAGACCCAGTACTTC. Translation: CASRTGAREETQYF.

The V gene is TRBV21-1, the J gene TRBJ2-7; the table names TRBD1, a call not compared with the DNA. TRBV21-1 is given as a pseudogene. The CDR3 loop spans 16 amino acids. This CDR3 reads CASSHEAQGCAYEQYF. The CDR3, as DNA: TGTGCCAGCAGCCACGAAGCCCAGGGGTGCGCCTACGAGCAGTACTTC.

The chain has TRBV29-1 and TRBJ2-3; D perhaps matches TRBD1 (7 bases). This CDR3 is built from 14 residues. CDR1 SQVTM and CDR2 ANQGSEA come from the germline V gene. V lost 5 bases to trimming and J lost 5 bases, with 17 bases between them. The CDR3 region has the DNA TGCAGCGTTCATGACAGGGAGGCGAAAGATACGCAGTATTTT. Translating gives CSVHDREAKDTQYF.

CDR3 nucleotides: TGTGCCAGCAGCTATAGCGGGGGAAGCACAGATACGCAGTATTTT. Amino acid sequence: CASSYSGGSTDTQYF. The gene calls are TRBV5-4 and TRBJ2-3; 9 nucleotides agree with TRBD2. This CDR3 is 15 amino acids long. Germline CDR1 and CDR2: SGHNT and YYREEE (reference sequence). Losses at the gene ends were 3 bases for V and 0 bases for J; bases not matched to a gene: 2.

This chain uses TRBV7-9 with TRBJ2-7; 8 bases agree with TRBD1. The CDR3 runs 15 residues. After removal of 3 bases from V and 5 bases from J, the junction contained 9 bases not matched to a gene. Germline CDR1 is SEHNR and CDR2 is FQNEAQ (reference sequence). CDR3 region: CASSLQDRDVDEQYF. The CDR3 region has the DNA TGTGCCAGCAGCTTGCAGGACAGGGATGTCGACGAGCAGTACTTC.

The table lists this clone with a count of one. The chain recombines TRBV5-1 with TRBJ2-7; 9 bases line up with TRBD1. The CDR3 loop spans 15 amino acids. The germline CDR1 and CDR2 sequences are SGHRS and YFSETQ. The V and J ends lost 4 bases and 9 bases, in that order; junction bases with no gene match: 14. CDR3 in DNA: TGCGCCAGCAGCCCCCGACAGGGGGGACTTTTGGGGCAGTACTTC. Its protein product is CASSPRQGGLLGQYF.